This entry describes one T cell receptor beta chain. Trimming left V 4 bases short and J 3 bases short, with 19 bases between. This CDR3 has 16 amino acids. CDR1 is SGHVS and CDR2 is FQNEAQ in the germline V gene. The data belong to a study of CD8 T cells in Susac syndrome. The RNA input was about 0.5 to 1 ug, and it was reverse transcribed with random hexamers. TCRdb independently ran MiXCR on the immunoSEQ multiplex PCR reads; one entry per CDR3 protein. Of more than 150,000 distinct CDR3 sequences in the sample, 90% to 96% were seen once. This receptor was obtained from a human donor with Susac syndrome. Specimen: CD4+ T cells from PBMCs. J is TRBJ2-7 and V is TRBV7-8, with D maybe TRBD2 (7 bases). Here the CDR3 reads CASSSHRGGGLYEQYF. The CDR3 bases are TGTGCCAGCAGCTCCCACCGTGGGGGGGGGCTCTACGAGCAGTACTTC.